Described below is a single T cell receptor (beta chain) sequence and its context. V lost 0 bases and J 8 bases, leaving 12 bases between the germline ends. The CDR3 loop spans 14 amino acids. CDR1 and CDR2 (germline): SGHRS, YFSETQ. This specimen belongs to a study of blood T cell repertoires in COVID-19. Study-wide background: Samples representing acute and convalescent COVID-19 were sourced from the United States, Italy and Spain. Sources were T cells, B-cell-depleted T cells, or PBMCs; the material itself was cDNA or gDNA.

Study processing details: Amplification with reference gene primers provided the estimates of nucleated cell counts. Sequencing used immunoSEQ multiplex PCR; TCRdb keeps in-frame clones, though not all of them. V, J and clone size are taken as reported in that table, and D and trimming were inferred from the DNA itself. The data hold roughly 110,000 clones, with 65% to 80% observed a single time. The receptor's source is a man aged 65 to 79 with acute or convalescent COVID-19. This chain joins TRBV5-1 and TRBJ2-1, with TRBD1 as a possible D gene (5 bases). What was sequenced was peripheral blood. As DNA, the CDR3 is TGCGCCAGCAGCTTGGGACAGTGGGGCGATGAGCAGTTCTTC. Translating it yields CASSLGQWGDEQFF.